This T cell receptor beta chain derives from a study of cytomegalovirus exposure and HLA in healthy donors. Study-wide findings and caveats: TCR beta chains associated with HLA were, in a later analysis, more clonally expanded than equally common others.

As for the donors, each was a healthy bone marrow donor. PCR amplification relied on 60 Vbeta primers (plus 13 Jbeta primers). Produced via immunoSEQ multiplex PCR; TCRdb's table is partial and in-frame only. This sample has about 99,000 clones, with 65% to 85% found just once. The ends lost 4 bases at V and 1 base at J; junction bases unmatched: 7. Germline V gene lookup returns CDR1 SGHTS and CDR2 YDEGEE. The CDR3 has 17 amino acids. Worth noting for this clone: Its antigen is unidentified.

The clonotype comes from a man between 50 and 59 years old in good health and CMV-seropositive. V usage is TRBV5-8 and J usage is TRBJ2-1; 11 nucleotides agree with TRBD1. Sequencing used PBMCs. The CDR3: CASSKGQGVNSYNEQFF. CDR3 nucleotide sequence: TGTGCCAGCAGCAAGGGACAGGGGGTAAATTCCTACAATGAGCAGTTCTTC. The full variable domain, its missing parts supplied by reference TRBV5-8 and TRBJ2-1, is EAGVTQSPTHLIKTRGQQATLRCSPISGHTSVYWYQQALGLGLQFLLWYDEGEERNRGNFPPRFSGRQFPNYSSELNVNALELEDSALYLCASSKGQGVNSYNEQFFGPGTRLTVL.